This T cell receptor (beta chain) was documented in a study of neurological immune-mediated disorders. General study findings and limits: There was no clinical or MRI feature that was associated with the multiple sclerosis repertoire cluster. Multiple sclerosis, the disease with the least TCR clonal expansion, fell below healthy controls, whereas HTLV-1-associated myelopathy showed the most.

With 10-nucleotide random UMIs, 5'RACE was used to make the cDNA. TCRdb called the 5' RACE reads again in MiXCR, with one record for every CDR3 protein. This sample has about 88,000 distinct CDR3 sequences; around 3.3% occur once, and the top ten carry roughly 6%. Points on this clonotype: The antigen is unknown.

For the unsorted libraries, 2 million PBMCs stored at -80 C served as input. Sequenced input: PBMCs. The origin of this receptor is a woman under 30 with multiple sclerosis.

CDR3 loop: CASTSPVPSALHF. The DNA of the CDR3 is TGTGCCAGCACCTCCCCGGTCCCGTCAGCCCTCCACTTT. This rearrangement joins TRBV28 to TRBJ1-6, with unresolved D. Germline V lookup: CDR1 MDHEN, CDR2 SYDVKM. V was shortened by 7 bases and J by 14 bases, with 18 bases between the two germline ends. The CDR3 is 13 amino acids.